A single sample is the source of the 22 T cell receptor beta chains below, sequenced in a study of shared T cell receptors in the human thymus. Sequencing used immunoSEQ multiplex PCR; TCRdb keeps in-frame clones, though not all of them. Of about 380,000 clones in the sample, more than 85% are singletons; the top ten hold roughly 0.021%. The sample was thymocytes. These receptors were collected from a human donor.

This clone has a single count. V gene TRBV6-4 combines with J gene TRBJ2-7, with 10 bases identical to TRBD2. Germline V CDR1 and CDR2: MRHNA, SNTAGT. Losses at the gene ends were 3 bases for V and 2 bases for J; bases not matched to a gene: 13. CDR3 length: 18 amino acids. The CDR3 nucleotides are TGTGCCAGCAGTGATGAGCGGGAGGGCGCCTCTTATACCTACGAGCAGTACTTC. Amino acids: CASSDEREGASYTYEQYF.

This chain connects TRBV27 to TRBJ1-1; perhaps TRBD1 as D (6 bases). The CDR3 contains 17 residues. V lost 6 bases and J lost 2, with 22 bases in between. Germline V gene lookup returns CDR1 MNHEY and CDR2 SMNVEV (reference sequence). CDR3 sequence (DNA): TGTGCCAGCAGAACCCGCCCAGGGGCGATCTTAAACACTGAAGCTTTCTTT. This translates into CASRTRPGAILNTEAFF.

The rearrangement links TRBV10-3 to TRBJ2-1; D is perhaps TRBD1 (5 bases). The CDR3 is made up of 15 amino acids. The germline V and J ends were trimmed by 2 bases and 3 bases, with 11 bases remaining between them. Germline V gives CDR1 ENHRY, CDR2 SYGVKD. CDR3 coding DNA: TGTGCCATCAGTGAGCCAGGGCCCAACTACAATGAGCAGTTCTTC. It yields the protein CAISEPGPNYNEQFF.

The genes are TRBV5-1 and TRBJ2-1, with 10 bases identical to TRBD2. The CDR3 totals 17 residues. V lost 7 bases, J lost 7 bases, and 17 bases stayed unmatched. Germline V lookup: CDR1 SGHRS, CDR2 YFSETQ. CDR3 in amino acids: CASAGRKLAGRLNEQFF. The CDR3 nucleotides are TGCGCCAGCGCCGGGAGAAAACTAGCGGGGCGATTAAATGAGCAGTTCTTC.

V is TRBV28 and J is TRBJ2-5; TRBD1 matches 12 bases. CDR1 and CDR2 from the germline V gene are MDHEN and SYDVKM. The CDR3 is 16 residues long. Trimming removed 3 bases from V and 4 bases from J; junction bases left unmatched: 6. The CDR3: CASSFWGQGAGETQYF. CDR3 coding DNA: TGTGCCAGCAGTTTTTGGGGACAGGGGGCGGGAGAGACCCAGTACTTC. Full variable domain (remainder filled in from reference TRBV28 and TRBJ2-5): DVKVTQSSRYLVKRTGEKVFLECVQDMDHENMFWYRQDPGLGLRLIYFSYDVKMKEKGDIPEGYSVSREKKERFSLILESASTNQTSMYLCASSFWGQGAGETQYFGPGTRLLVL.

V is TRBV7-9 and J is TRBJ1-1; 8 bases are a match to TRBD1. The CDR3 is 14 residues long. Germline CDR1 reads SEHNR; CDR2 reads FQNEAQ (reference sequence). The V segment lost 3 bases and the J segment 5 bases; nucleotides outside the gene matches: 5. CDR3 sequence (DNA): TGTGCCAGCAGCTTCCAGGGGGCGGGAACTGAAGCTTTCTTT. Translated: CASSFQGAGTEAFF. Complete variable domain (other parts from reference TRBV7-9 and TRBJ1-1): DTGVSQNPRHKITKRGQNVTFRCDPISEHNRLYWYRQTLGQGPEFLTYFQNEAQLEKSRLLSDRFSAERPKGSFSTLEIQRTEQGDSAMYLCASSFQGAGTEAFFGQGTRLTVV.

The gene calls are TRBV5-4 and TRBJ2-7, with D unresolved. Germline V lookup: CDR1 SGHNT, CDR2 YYREEE (reference sequence). The CDR3 totals 15 residues. Between the trimmed V and J ends, which lost 3 bases and 4 bases, there was a span of 17 bases. CDR3 DNA sequence: TGTGCCAGCAGCTACTTTCTGGGGAACGTTTACGAGCAGTACTTC. It is translated as CASSYFLGNVYEQYF.

The chain has TRBV6-5 and TRBJ2-3; D unresolved. The germline V gene encodes CDR1 MNHEY and CDR2 SVGAGI. V was shortened by 7 bases and J by 0 bases, with 14 bases between the two germline ends. The CDR3 has 15 amino acids. The CDR3, as DNA: TGTGCCAGCACCGATAAACACAATAGCACAGATACGCAGTATTTT. Translating it yields CASTDKHNSTDTQYF.

As DNA, the CDR3 is TGCAGCGTCATAACTGAGAGCTCCTACAATGAGCAGTTCTTC. Encoded protein: CSVITESSYNEQFF. The rearrangement uses TRBV29-1 and TRBJ2-1, with D uncertain. Between the trimmed V and J ends, which lost 6 bases and 0 bases, there was a span of 12 bases. The CDR3 runs to 14 residues. Per the germline V gene, CDR1 is SQVTM and CDR2 is ANQGSEA.

This CDR3 is CASSEGTSGPSYNEQFF. CDR3 DNA sequence: TGTGCCAGCAGTGAAGGGACTAGCGGACCCTCCTACAATGAGCAGTTCTTC. The V and J genes are TRBV6-1 and TRBJ2-1, with TRBD2 matching over 10 bases. Looked up from germline, CDR1 is MNHNS and CDR2 is SASEGT. Trimming removed 1 base from V and 0 bases from J; junction bases left unmatched: 3. The CDR3 consists of 17 residues.

V usage is TRBV5-6 and J usage is TRBJ2-7; TRBD2 matches 10 bases. Losses at the gene ends were 4 bases for V and 4 bases for J; bases not matched to a gene: 14. CDR1 is SGHDT, CDR2 YYEEEE, per germline. The CDR3 covers 17 residues. The CDR3 region is CASSPSQREGRRYEQYF. CDR3 in DNA: TGTGCCAGCAGCCCTTCCCAGCGGGAGGGCAGGAGGTACGAGCAGTACTTC.

The chain links TRBV6-1 to TRBJ1-2; TRBD1 is a possible D gene (5 bases). Germline CDR1 MNHNS, CDR2 SASEGT. This CDR3 is 13 amino acids long. Trimming removed 7 bases from V and 2 bases from J, with 11 bases in between. In DNA form, the CDR3 reads TGTGCCAGCACTACGGGACCAAACTATGGCTACACCTTC. This sequence encodes CASTTGPNYGYTF.

This clone came up once. The rearrangement links TRBV27 to TRBJ1-5, with D tentatively TRBD1 (5 bases). CDR1 is MNHEY and CDR2 is SMNVEV in the germline V gene (reference sequence). V was clipped by 4 bases and J by 6 bases, with 13 bases between them. The CDR3 covers 14 residues. CDR3 in amino acids: CASSSRGSAQPQHF. CDR3 in DNA: TGTGCCAGCAGTTCACGGGGGTCCGCTCAGCCCCAGCATTTT.

This rearrangement joins TRBV2 to TRBJ2-7; TRBD1 agrees at 10 bases. CDR1 and CDR2 from the germline V gene are SNHLY and FYNNEI. CDR3 length equals 14 residues. V dropped 6 bases and J dropped 6; count of bases not matched to a gene: 8. CDR3 protein: CASSAGTGVFEQYF. The CDR3 nucleotides read TGTGCCAGCAGCGCCGGGACAGGGGTTTTCGAGCAGTACTTC.

This clone occurred once. J is TRBJ2-2 and V is TRBV19, with TRBD1 matching 9 bases. Germline V CDR1 and CDR2: LNHDA, SQIVND (reference sequence). Trimming removed 6 bases from V and 2 bases from J; junction bases left unmatched: 7. The CDR3 is made up of 16 amino acids. CDR3 sequence: CASSPTGGRNTGELFF. CDR3 coding DNA: TGTGCCAGTAGCCCCACAGGGGGCCGTAACACCGGGGAGCTGTTTTTT.

V usage is TRBV6-6 and J usage is TRBJ2-7, with 8 bases identical to TRBD1. The CDR3 is made up of 15 amino acids. Germline V lookup: CDR1 MNHNY, CDR2 SVGAGI (reference sequence). Unmatched junction bases numbered 10, after V lost 5 bases and J lost 4 bases. In DNA, the CDR3 is TGTGCCAGCAGTGGAGGACAGGGTCTTGGATACGAGCAGTACTTC. This translates into CASSGGQGLGYEQYF.

This clone appeared a single time. The chain recombines TRBV7-3 with TRBJ2-1, with D uncertain. The CDR3 has 13 amino acids. Trimming took off 1 base at V and 9 bases at J, with 10 bases between the two ends. The germline V gene encodes CDR1 SGHTA and CDR2 FQGTGA. The CDR3 reads CASSLKDESEQFF. The DNA for the CDR3 is TGTGCCAGCAGCTTAAAGGACGAGAGTGAGCAGTTCTTC. Variable domain in full (rest from reference TRBV7-3 and TRBJ2-1): GAGVSQTPSNKVTEKGKYVELRCDPISGHTALYWYRQSLGQGPEFLIYFQGTGAADDSGLPNDRFFAVRPEGSVSTLKIQRTERGDSAVYLCASSLKDESEQFFGPGTRLTVL.

The rearrangement joins TRBV5-1 to TRBJ2-7, with D uncertain. Germline V gene lookup returns CDR1 SGHRS and CDR2 YFSETQ. V gave up 3 bases and J gave up 0 bases, with 16 bases separating them. The CDR3 runs to 16 residues. In DNA, the CDR3 is TGCGCCAGCAGCTCCTGTTTCGATGAAAGCTCCTACGAGCAGTACTTC. Protein product: CASSSCFDESSYEQYF.

The V gene is TRBV2, the J gene TRBJ2-7, with TRBD1 matching over 7 bases. Germline CDR1 SNHLY, CDR2 FYNNEI. CDR3 length: 14 residues. Unmatched junction bases numbered 5, after V lost 2 bases and J lost 4 bases. The CDR3 sequence is CASSEQGVLYEQYF. CDR3 DNA: TGTGCCAGCAGTGAACAGGGGGTCCTTTACGAGCAGTACTTC.

The V gene is TRBV10-2, the J gene TRBJ1-5, with D tentatively TRBD1 (5 bases). With 0 bases removed from V and 1 base from J, the gap between germline ends came to 16 bases. The CDR3 runs 18 residues. CDR1 is WSHSY, CDR2 SAAADI, per germline. CDR3 loop: CASSESVTGQVSNQPQHF. For the CDR3, the DNA is TGCGCCAGCAGTGAGTCGGTTACGGGGCAAGTAAGCAATCAGCCCCAGCATTTT.

This clone has only one observation. This chain uses TRBV15 with TRBJ2-7; D remains unclear. V was cut by 1 base and J by 0 bases, with 10 bases left in between. Germline loops: CDR1 LNHNV, CDR2 YYDKDF (reference sequence). The CDR3 loop spans 15 amino acids. The CDR3 DNA reads as TGTGCCACCAGCAGAGTGGACGGGCGCTCCTACGAGCAGTACTTC. Amino acids: CATSRVDGRSYEQYF.

This clone has a handful of counts. The chain links TRBV19 to TRBJ1-5; 7 bases map to TRBD1. V lost 5 bases, J lost 5 bases, and 15 bases stayed unmatched. Germline CDR1 is LNHDA and CDR2 is SQIVND (reference sequence). The CDR3 spans 17 residues. Here the CDR3 reads CASSAPVGQKFDQPQHF. Written as DNA, the CDR3 is TGTGCCAGTAGTGCTCCGGTGGGACAGAAATTCGATCAGCCCCAGCATTTT.